This T cell receptor (beta chain) appears in the sequencing data of a study of beta chain features in type 1 diabetes. Sort purity for all populations was recorded as exceeding 98%. This clone was counted a few times. Its matching antigen is unknown. Study-level points and caveats: PCR could preferentially amplify shorter templates, alike in patients and controls. VDJ junctions sequenced from type 1 diabetes patients showed fewer insertions and more deletions.

The investigators reverse transcribed all of the isolated RNA, so they sequenced expressed TCRB transcripts. Here immunoSEQ multiplex PCR was the method, and the copy in TCRdb shows in-frame clones only, minus some. This sample yields approximately 400,000 clones, of which over 13% are seen a single time; around 0.02% belongs to the top ten. This receptor was obtained from a young woman in good health. The sample was naive CD4+ T cells from blood.

The CDR3 here is CASSEYGQGARGYTF. DNA for the CDR3: TGTGCCAGCAGTGAATATGGGCAGGGGGCGCGTGGCTACACCTTC. The rearrangement uses TRBV25-1 and TRBJ1-2; 8 bases are a match to TRBD1. The germline V gene encodes CDR1 MGHDK and CDR2 SYGVNS. The ends lost 0 bases at V and 7 bases at J; junction bases unmatched: 7. The CDR3 covers 15 residues.